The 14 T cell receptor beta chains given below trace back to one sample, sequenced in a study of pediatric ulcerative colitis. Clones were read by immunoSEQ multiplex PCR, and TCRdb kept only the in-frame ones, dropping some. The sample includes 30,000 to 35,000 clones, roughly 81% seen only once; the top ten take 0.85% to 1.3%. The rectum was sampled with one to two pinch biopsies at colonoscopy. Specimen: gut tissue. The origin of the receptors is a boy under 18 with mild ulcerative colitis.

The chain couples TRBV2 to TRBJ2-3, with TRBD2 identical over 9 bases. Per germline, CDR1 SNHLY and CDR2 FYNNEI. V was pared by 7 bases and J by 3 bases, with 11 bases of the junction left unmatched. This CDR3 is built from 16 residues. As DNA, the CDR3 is TGTGCCAGCACTACGGGAGCGGGGGGCAATACAGATACGCAGTATTTT. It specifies CASTTGAGGNTDTQYF.

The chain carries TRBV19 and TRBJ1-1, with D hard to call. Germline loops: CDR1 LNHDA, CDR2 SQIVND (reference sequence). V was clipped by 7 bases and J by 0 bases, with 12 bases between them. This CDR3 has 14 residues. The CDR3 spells CASTRRAMNTEAFF. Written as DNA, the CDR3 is TGTGCCAGTACGCGGAGGGCCATGAACACTGAAGCTTTCTTT. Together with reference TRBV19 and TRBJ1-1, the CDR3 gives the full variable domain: DGGITQSPKYLFRKEGQNVTLSCEQNLNHDAMYWYRQDPGQGLRLIYYSQIVNDFQKGDIAEGYSVSREKKESFPLTVTSAQKNPTAFYLCASTRRAMNTEAFFGQGTRLTVV.

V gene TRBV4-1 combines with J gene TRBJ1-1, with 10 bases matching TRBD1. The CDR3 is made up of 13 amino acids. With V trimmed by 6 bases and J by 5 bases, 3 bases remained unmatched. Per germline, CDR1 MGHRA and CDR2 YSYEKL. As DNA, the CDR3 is TGCGCCAGCAGGCCGGACAGGGGGACTGAAGCTTTCTTT. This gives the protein CASRPDRGTEAFF.

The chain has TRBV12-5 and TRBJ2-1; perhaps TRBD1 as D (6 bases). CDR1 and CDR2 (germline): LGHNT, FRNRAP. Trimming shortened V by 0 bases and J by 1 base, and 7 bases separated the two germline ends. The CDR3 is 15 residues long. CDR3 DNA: TGTGCTAGTGGTTTGGTACAGGGTTCCTACAATGAGCAGTTCTTC. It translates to CASGLVQGSYNEQFF.

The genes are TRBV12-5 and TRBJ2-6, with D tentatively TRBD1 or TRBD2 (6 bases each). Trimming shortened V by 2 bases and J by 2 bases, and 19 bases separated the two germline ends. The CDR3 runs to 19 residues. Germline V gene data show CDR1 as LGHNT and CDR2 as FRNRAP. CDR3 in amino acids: CASGLTPWWGAPGANVLTF. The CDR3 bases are TGTGCTAGTGGTTTGACGCCGTGGTGGGGGGCTCCTGGGGCCAACGTCCTGACTTTC.

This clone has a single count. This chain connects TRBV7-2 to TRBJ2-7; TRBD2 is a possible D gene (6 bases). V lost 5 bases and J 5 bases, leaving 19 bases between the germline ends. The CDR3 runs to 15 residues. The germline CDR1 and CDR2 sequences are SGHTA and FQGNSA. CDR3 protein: CASSGRLEAAHEQYF. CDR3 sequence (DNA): TGTGCCAGCAGCGGCAGACTAGAGGCGGCGCACGAGCAGTACTTC.

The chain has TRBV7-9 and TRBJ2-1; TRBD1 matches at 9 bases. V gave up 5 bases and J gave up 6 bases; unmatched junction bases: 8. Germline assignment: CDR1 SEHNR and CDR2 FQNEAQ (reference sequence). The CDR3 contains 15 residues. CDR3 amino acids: CASSLWTGAFNEQFF. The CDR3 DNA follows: TGTGCCAGCAGCCTTTGGACAGGGGCATTCAATGAGCAGTTCTTC.

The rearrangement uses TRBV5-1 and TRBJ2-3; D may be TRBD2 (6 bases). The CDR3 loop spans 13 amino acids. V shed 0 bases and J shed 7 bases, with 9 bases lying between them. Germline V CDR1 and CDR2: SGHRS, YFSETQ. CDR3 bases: TGCGCCAGCAGCTTGGGACTAGGCAATACGCAGTATTTT. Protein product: CASSLGLGNTQYF.

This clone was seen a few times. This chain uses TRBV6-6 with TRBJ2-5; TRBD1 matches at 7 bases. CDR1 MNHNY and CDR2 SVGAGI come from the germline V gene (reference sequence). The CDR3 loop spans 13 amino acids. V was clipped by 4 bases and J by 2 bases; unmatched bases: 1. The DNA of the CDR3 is TGTGCCAGCAGTTGGGGACAGCAAGAGACCCAGTACTTC. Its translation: CASSWGQQETQYF.

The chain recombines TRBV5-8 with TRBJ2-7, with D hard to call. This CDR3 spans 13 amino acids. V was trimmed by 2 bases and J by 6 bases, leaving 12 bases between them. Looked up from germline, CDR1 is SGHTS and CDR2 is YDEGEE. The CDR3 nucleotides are TGTGCCAGCAGCTTCTCAGGTTGGGGCGAGCAGTACTTC. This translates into CASSFSGWGEQYF. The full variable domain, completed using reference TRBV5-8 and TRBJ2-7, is EAGVTQSPTHLIKTRGQQATLRCSPISGHTSVYWYQQALGLGLQFLLWYDEGEERNRGNFPPRFSGRQFPNYSSELNVNALELEDSALYLCASSFSGWGEQYFGPGTRLTVT.

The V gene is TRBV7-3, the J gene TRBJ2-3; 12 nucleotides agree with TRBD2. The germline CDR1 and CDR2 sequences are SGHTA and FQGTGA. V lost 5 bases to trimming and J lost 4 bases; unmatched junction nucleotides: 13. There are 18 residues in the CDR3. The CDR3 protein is CASSPRGPTSGGADTQYF. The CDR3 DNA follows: TGTGCCAGCAGCCCCCGGGGCCCGACTAGCGGGGGAGCAGATACGCAGTATTTT.

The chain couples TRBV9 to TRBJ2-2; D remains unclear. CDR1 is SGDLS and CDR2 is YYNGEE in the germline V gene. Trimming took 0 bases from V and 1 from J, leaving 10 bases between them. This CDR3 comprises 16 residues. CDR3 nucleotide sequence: TGTGCCAGCAGCGTAGATCTCAGGAAGAACACCGGGGAGCTGTTTTTT. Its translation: CASSVDLRKNTGELFF.

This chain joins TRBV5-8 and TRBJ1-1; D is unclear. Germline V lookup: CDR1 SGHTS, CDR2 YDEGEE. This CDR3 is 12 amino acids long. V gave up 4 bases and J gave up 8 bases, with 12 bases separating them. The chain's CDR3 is CASSALGREAFF. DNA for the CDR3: TGTGCCAGCAGCGCCTTGGGCAGGGAAGCTTTCTTT.

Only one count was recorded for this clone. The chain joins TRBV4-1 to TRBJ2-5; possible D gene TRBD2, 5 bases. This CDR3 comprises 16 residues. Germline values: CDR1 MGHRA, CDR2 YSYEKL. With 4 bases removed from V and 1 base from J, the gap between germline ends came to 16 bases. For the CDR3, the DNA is TGCGCCAGCAGCCCGCGGGCAGCAGGATTCCAAGAGACCCAGTACTTC. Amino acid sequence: CASSPRAAGFQETQYF.